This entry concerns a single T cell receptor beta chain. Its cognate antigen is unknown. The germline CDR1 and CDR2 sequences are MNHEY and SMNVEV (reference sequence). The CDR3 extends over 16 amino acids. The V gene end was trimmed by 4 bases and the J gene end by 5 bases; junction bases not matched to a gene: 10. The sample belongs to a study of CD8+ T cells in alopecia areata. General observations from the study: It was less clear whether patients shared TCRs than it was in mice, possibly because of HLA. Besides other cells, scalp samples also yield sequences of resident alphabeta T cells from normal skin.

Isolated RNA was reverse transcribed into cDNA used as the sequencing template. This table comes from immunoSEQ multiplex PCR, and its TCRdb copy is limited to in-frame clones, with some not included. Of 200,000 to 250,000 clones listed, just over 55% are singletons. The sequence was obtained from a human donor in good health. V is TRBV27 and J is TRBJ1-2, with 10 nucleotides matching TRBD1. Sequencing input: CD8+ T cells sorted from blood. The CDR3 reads CASSSETGGFRYGYTF. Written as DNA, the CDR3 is TGTGCCAGCAGTTCCGAGACAGGGGGCTTTAGGTATGGCTACACCTTC.